These T cell receptor beta chains were read from a single sample in a study of blood T cell repertoires in COVID-19. Data came from immunoSEQ multiplex PCR; TCRdb stores just in-frame clones and leaves some out. The sample carries 80,000 to 100,000 clones, roughly 90% recorded once. Sequenced material: peripheral blood. The origin of the receptors is a human donor with active COVID-19. The donor label of this sample is uncertain. CDR3s include the opening cysteine and the closing phenylalanine or tryptophan. Fields, in order: clone size, J gene, D gene, V gene, CDR3 DNA, CDR3 protein. D genes are given only for firm matches. A row's size may be missing; if present it is once, few, many or a size class.

clone size: -
J gene: TRBJ1-6
D gene: TRBD1
V gene: TRBV30
CDR3 DNA: TGTGCCTGTTGGGTGGGACAGAATTCACCCCTCCACTTT
CDR3 protein: CACWVGQNSPLHF

clone size: -
J gene: TRBJ2-1
D gene: TRBD2
V gene: TRBV7-8
CDR3 DNA: TGTGCCAGCATTGGACTAGCGGGGGGTGTTGGCAATGAGCAGTTCTTC
CDR3 protein: CASIGLAGGVGNEQFF

clone size: -
J gene: TRBJ1-4
D gene: -
V gene: TRBV28
CDR3 DNA: TGTGCCAGCAGTTTTGGAGGGACTGTTGAAAAACTGTTTTTT
CDR3 protein: CASSFGGTVEKLFF

clone size: -
J gene: TRBJ1-4
D gene: -
V gene: TRBV18
CDR3 DNA: TGTGCCAGCTCACCGGGGGGGAGAGGAAATGAAAAACTGTTTTTT
CDR3 protein: CASSPGGRGNEKLFF

clone size: -
J gene: TRBJ2-5
D gene: TRBD2
V gene: TRBV6-5
CDR3 DNA: TGTGCCAGCAGCCCAGCGGGGGGGCAAGAGACCCAGTACTTC
CDR3 protein: CASSPAGGQETQYF

clone size: once
J gene: TRBJ1-4
D gene: -
V gene: TRBV19
CDR3 DNA: TGTGCCAGTACCCCAACGGGGACACCGAATGAAAAACTGTTTTTT
CDR3 protein: CASTPTGTPNEKLFF

clone size: -
J gene: TRBJ1-3
D gene: -
V gene: TRBV6-2/TRBV6-3
CDR3 DNA: TGTGCCAGCAGCCGAGGGACTTACGCTGGAAACACCATATATTTT
CDR3 protein: CASSRGTYAGNTIYF

clone size: -
J gene: TRBJ1-2
D gene: -
V gene: TRBV27
CDR3 DNA: TGTGCCAGCAGTTTCCGGGGGGCGCTTGGCTACACCTTC
CDR3 protein: CASSFRGALGYTF

clone size: -
J gene: TRBJ1-5
D gene: -
V gene: TRBV27
CDR3 DNA: TGTGCCAGCAGTTTATCTAGGGGATATAGCAATCAGCCCCAGCATTTT
CDR3 protein: CASSLSRGYSNQPQHF

clone size: -
J gene: TRBJ2-7
D gene: -
V gene: TRBV2
CDR3 DNA: TGTGCCAGCAGTGAAGAATACAGGGTTGACGAGCAGTACTTC
CDR3 protein: CASSEEYRVDEQYF

clone size: -
J gene: TRBJ2-6
D gene: TRBD2
V gene: TRBV5-1
CDR3 DNA: TGCGCCAGCAGCTTTTCCGGGACTAGCGGCTCTGGGGCCAACGTCCTGACTTTC
CDR3 protein: CASSFSGTSGSGANVLTF

clone size: -
J gene: TRBJ1-5
D gene: -
V gene: TRBV19
CDR3 DNA: TGTGCCAGTAGTATAGACCACATTAGCAATCAGCCCCAGCATTTT
CDR3 protein: CASSIDHISNQPQHF

clone size: -
J gene: TRBJ1-2
D gene: TRBD1
V gene: TRBV6-5
CDR3 DNA: TGTGCCAGCAGGGACAGGGGGCCCTATGGCTACACCTTC
CDR3 protein: CASRDRGPYGYTF

clone size: -
J gene: TRBJ2-5
D gene: TRBD1
V gene: TRBV4-3
CDR3 DNA: TGCGCCAGCAGCCAACTAGGGACAGATGAGACCCAGTACTTC
CDR3 protein: CASSQLGTDETQYF

clone size: -
J gene: TRBJ2-5
D gene: TRBD2
V gene: TRBV2
CDR3 DNA: TGTGCCAGCAGCCGACTAGCTGAGACCCAGTACTTC
CDR3 protein: CASSRLAETQYF

clone size: -
J gene: TRBJ2-2
D gene: -
V gene: TRBV6-5
CDR3 DNA: TGTGCCGGGGGACACACCACCGGGGAGCTGTTTTTT
CDR3 protein: CAGGHTTGELFF

clone size: once
J gene: TRBJ1-2
D gene: -
V gene: TRBV20-1
CDR3 DNA: TGCAGTGCTAGAGACTCCAGAGGCTACACCTTC
CDR3 protein: CSARDSRGYTF

clone size: -
J gene: TRBJ2-7
D gene: -
V gene: TRBV28
CDR3 DNA: TGTGCCAGCAGTTCTCCTACAGGGAGCTCCTACGAGCAGTACTTC
CDR3 protein: CASSSPTGSSYEQYF

clone size: -
J gene: TRBJ2-3
D gene: TRBD2
V gene: TRBV10-3
CDR3 DNA: TGTGCCATCAGTGATAGCGGGGGGACAGATACGCAGTATTTT
CDR3 protein: CAISDSGGTDTQYF

clone size: -
J gene: TRBJ2-1
D gene: TRBD1
V gene: TRBV7-2
CDR3 DNA: TGTGCCAGCAGCTTACCATACAGGGGGCGGAAGAACAATGAGCAGTTCTTC
CDR3 protein: CASSLPYRGRKNNEQFF

clone size: few
J gene: TRBJ1-2
D gene: TRBD1
V gene: TRBV7-2
CDR3 DNA: TGTGCCAGCAGCCCACGACAGGGGACGCATTTCACCTTC
CDR3 protein: CASSPRQGTHFTF

clone size: -
J gene: TRBJ2-3
D gene: -
V gene: TRBV7-2
CDR3 DNA: TGTGCCAGCAGATCCAACAGGGCTAGCACAGATACGCAGTATTTT
CDR3 protein: CASRSNRASTDTQYF

clone size: -
J gene: TRBJ2-7
D gene: -
V gene: TRBV5-1
CDR3 DNA: TGCGCCAGCAGAGAAGCGCCCTCACTCTCCTACGAGCAGTACTTC
CDR3 protein: CASREAPSLSYEQYF

clone size: -
J gene: TRBJ2-3
D gene: TRBD2
V gene: TRBV28
CDR3 DNA: TGTGCCAGCAGCCAACCCCGCGGGACTAGTTTAAGGGGTACGCAGTATTTT
CDR3 protein: CASSQPRGTSLRGTQYF

clone size: once
J gene: TRBJ2-3
D gene: TRBD2
V gene: TRBV28
CDR3 DNA: TGTGCCAGCAGCCTAGCGGGGGCCAGCACAGATACGCAGTATTTT
CDR3 protein: CASSLAGASTDTQYF

clone size: -
J gene: TRBJ1-3
D gene: -
V gene: TRBV30
CDR3 DNA: TGTGCCTGGAGTGTAAACAGTGGAAACACCATATATTTT
CDR3 protein: CAWSVNSGNTIYF

clone size: -
J gene: TRBJ1-5
D gene: TRBD1
V gene: TRBV7-2
CDR3 DNA: TGTGCCAGCAGCCCTAGCTTCGGGGACAGTCCCGCTCAGCCCCAGCATTTT
CDR3 protein: CASSPSFGDSPAQPQHF

clone size: -
J gene: TRBJ2-7
D gene: TRBD1
V gene: TRBV19
CDR3 DNA: TGTGCCAGTAGTGCTGACAGGGGACGGTACGAGCAGTACTTC
CDR3 protein: CASSADRGRYEQYF

clone size: -
J gene: TRBJ1-3
D gene: -
V gene: TRBV11-2
CDR3 DNA: TGTGCCAGCAGCGACCGGGGGGCAGGGACGGGAAACACCATATATTTT
CDR3 protein: CASSDRGAGTGNTIYF

clone size: -
J gene: TRBJ1-4
D gene: -
V gene: TRBV11-2
CDR3 DNA: TGTGCCAGCAGCGTCGTTGGGGGCTGGAGTGAAAAACTGTTTTTT
CDR3 protein: CASSVVGGWSEKLFF

clone size: -
J gene: TRBJ1-2
D gene: -
V gene: TRBV11-2
CDR3 DNA: TGTGCCAGCAGCCCCCTACAGGGTTATTATGGCTACACCTTC
CDR3 protein: CASSPLQGYYGYTF

clone size: -
J gene: TRBJ1-2
D gene: TRBD1
V gene: TRBV6-4
CDR3 DNA: TGTGCCAGCAGAGAGACAGGGAATTCTAACTATGGCTACACCTTC
CDR3 protein: CASRETGNSNYGYTF

clone size: -
J gene: TRBJ1-5
D gene: -
V gene: TRBV20-1
CDR3 DNA: TGCAGTGCTAGTTTGTCGGGGGATCAGCCCCAGCATTTT
CDR3 protein: CSASLSGDQPQHF

clone size: -
J gene: TRBJ2-5
D gene: -
V gene: TRBV5-1
CDR3 DNA: TGCGCCAGCAGGTTTCGAGGGGGTAACTCCCAAGAGACCCAGTACTTC
CDR3 protein: CASRFRGGNSQETQYF

clone size: -
J gene: TRBJ2-7
D gene: -
V gene: TRBV6-5
CDR3 DNA: TGTGCCAGCAGTTATACCGGGAACTACGAGCAGTACTTC
CDR3 protein: CASSYTGNYEQYF

clone size: -
J gene: TRBJ2-5
D gene: -
V gene: TRBV11-2
CDR3 DNA: TGTGCCAGCAGCACCTACGGGATCCAGTACTTC
CDR3 protein: CASSTYGIQYF

clone size: -
J gene: TRBJ2-1
D gene: TRBD1
V gene: TRBV18
CDR3 DNA: TGTGCCAGCTCACGGGTGATGGTCGGGACAGGGGGCGAAATCTACAATGAGCAGTTCTTC
CDR3 protein: CASSRVMVGTGGEIYNEQFF

clone size: -
J gene: TRBJ2-7
D gene: -
V gene: TRBV5-1
CDR3 DNA: TGCGCCAGCAGCTCCGAGGGGACACTAACCTACGAGCAGTACTTC
CDR3 protein: CASSSEGTLTYEQYF

clone size: -
J gene: TRBJ1-1
D gene: TRBD1
V gene: TRBV10-3
CDR3 DNA: TGTGCCATCAGTCCTGGGACAGGGCCGTACACTGAAGCTTTCTTT
CDR3 protein: CAISPGTGPYTEAFF

clone size: -
J gene: TRBJ1-1
D gene: -
V gene: TRBV28
CDR3 DNA: TGTGCCAGCAGAGCCAAAGTGAACACTGAAGCTTTCTTT
CDR3 protein: CASRAKVNTEAFF

clone size: -
J gene: TRBJ1-1
D gene: TRBD1
V gene: TRBV3-1/TRBV3-2
CDR3 DNA: TGTGCCAGCAGCACAGGGGGGAATACTGAAGCTTTCTTT
CDR3 protein: CASSTGGNTEAFF

clone size: -
J gene: TRBJ2-1
D gene: TRBD1
V gene: TRBV6-2/TRBV6-3
CDR3 DNA: TGTGCCAGCAGTTACCCACCGGACAGGGGAAGTTTGGATGAGCAGTTCTTC
CDR3 protein: CASSYPPDRGSLDEQFF

clone size: -
J gene: TRBJ1-5
D gene: TRBD1
V gene: TRBV19
CDR3 DNA: TGTGCCAGTAAGCTGCTACAGGGGTTTAGCAATCAGCCCCAGCATTTT
CDR3 protein: CASKLLQGFSNQPQHF

clone size: -
J gene: TRBJ1-2
D gene: -
V gene: TRBV28
CDR3 DNA: TGTGCCAGCAGTTCTGGGGGGGGGAGAAGCTATGGCTACACCTTC
CDR3 protein: CASSSGGGRSYGYTF

clone size: -
J gene: TRBJ1-2
D gene: -
V gene: TRBV4-1
CDR3 DNA: TGCGCCAGCAGCTTTATTCCGGGAGAGGGACTATCGGGCTACACCTTC
CDR3 protein: CASSFIPGEGLSGYTF

clone size: -
J gene: TRBJ2-7
D gene: -
V gene: TRBV11-2
CDR3 DNA: TGTGCCAGCAGCCTCGGGGACAAAGGGGCCTACGAGCAGTACTTC
CDR3 protein: CASSLGDKGAYEQYF

clone size: once
J gene: TRBJ2-5
D gene: -
V gene: TRBV5-1
CDR3 DNA: TGCGCCAGCAGCTTGGCTGCTAAAGAAGAGACCCAGTACTTC
CDR3 protein: CASSLAAKEETQYF